These 15 T cell receptor beta chains share one sample of origin, sequenced in a study of blood T cells in healthy people across ages (dated by TCRdb to between 2015 and 2016). The library was generated by 5' RACE. Sequencing was performed on an Illumina HiSeq 2500. The second PCR ran for roughly 7 to 11 cycles and used a J-beta primer mix along with a sample-barcoded 5' primer. Through fastp at Q25 and MiXCR, TCRdb rebuilt clones from the public reads, retaining in-frame beta chains. Rows with a matching CDR3 protein are joined into one entry that keeps the most common DNA and genes. Present in this sample are roughly 640,000 distinct CDR3 sequences, roughly 30% of which were seen just once. 15% to 19% of the sample lies in the top ten. Sample: blood. These receptors were collected from a woman older than 75 in good health.

This chain links TRBV7-9 with TRBJ2-2, with D hard to call. Germline V lookup: CDR1 SEHNR, CDR2 FQNEAQ (reference sequence). The CDR3 sequence is 15 residues long. Trimming removed 1 base at V and 5 bases at J, with 11 bases between. The CDR3 region is CASSLGPRTTGELFF. In DNA, the CDR3 is TGTGCCAGCAGCTTAGGTCCTAGGACGACCGGGGAGCTGTTTTTT.

Turning to this clonotype: This sequence may be a read error, since a much larger clone differs from it by one base. V and J are TRBV6-1 and TRBJ2-1; D unclear. Looked up from germline, CDR1 is MNHNS and CDR2 is SASEGT. This CDR3 has 17 residues. The V end was cut by 1 base, the J end by 3 bases, with 16 bases between. CDR3 in amino acids: CASSEVTIGPLYNEQFF. CDR3 nucleotides: TGTGCCAGCAGTGAAGTTACCATTGGGCCTCTCTACAATGAGCAGTTCTTC.

As for this clonotype: Being one base from a much bigger clone, this may be a read error. This chain links TRBV6-6 with TRBJ2-4, with D maybe TRBD1 (6 bases). The CDR3 consists of 16 residues. In germline, CDR1 is MNHNY, CDR2 SVGAGI (reference sequence). With 6 bases removed from V and 0 bases from J, the gap between germline ends came to 15 bases. The DNA of the CDR3 is TGTGCCAGCAGAAGTCGACAGGAGGTAGCCAAAAACATTCAGTACTTC. Protein: CASRSRQEVAKNIQYF.

This clonotype showed up many times. The chain links TRBV7-2 to TRBJ1-2, with D possibly TRBD1 on 6 matching bases. The germline V gene has CDR1 SGHTA and CDR2 FQGNSA. The CDR3 loop spans 15 amino acids. V lost 5 bases, J lost 6 bases, and 19 bases lay in between. This CDR3 is CASSPQTGREDGYTF. The CDR3 DNA reads TGTGCCAGCAGCCCCCAGACAGGACGGGAGGATGGCTACACCTTC.

With respect to this clonotype: A much larger clone sits a single nucleotide away, making a read error possible. The chain has TRBV7-3 and TRBJ2-3; the D call may be TRBD1 or TRBD2 (5 bases each). V lost 8 bases, J lost 2 bases, and 17 bases lay in between. This CDR3 spans 15 amino acids. Germline V gives CDR1 SGHTA, CDR2 FQGTGA. The CDR3 nucleotides are TGTGCCAGCGGCTCAGAGGGACGAAACACAGATACGCAGTATTTT. Translated: CASGSEGRNTDTQYF.

On this clonotype itself: A read error may be the cause here, since a much bigger clone is one base away. The genes are TRBV20-1 and TRBJ1-2, with D possibly being TRBD1 (5 bases). The ends were cut back, 0 bases at V and 4 bases at J, with 9 bases in the middle. Germline loops: CDR1 DFQATT, CDR2 SNEGSKA (reference sequence). This CDR3 is 13 amino acids long. This chain's CDR3 is CSAREGTGYGYTF. The CDR3 DNA is TGCAGTGCTAGAGAGGGGACCGGCTATGGCTACACCTTC.

This clonotype was observed many times. The chain links TRBV6-1 to TRBJ1-2, with TRBD1 identical over 10 bases. Germline V lookup: CDR1 MNHNS, CDR2 SASEGT. The CDR3 is 15 amino acids. V lost 10 bases and J lost 2; bases outside the gene matches: 10. The DNA for the CDR3 is TGTGCCACCCGGGACAGGGGCCTACAAAACTATGGCTACACCTTC. This encodes CATRDRGLQNYGYTF.

At least ten counts were recorded for this clonotype. The chain combines TRBV5-5 with TRBJ2-7, with TRBD1 as a possible D gene (5 bases). The germline V gene has CDR1 SGHKS and CDR2 YYEKEE (reference sequence). The ends were cut back, 1 base at V and 5 bases at J, with 16 bases in the middle. This CDR3 is built from 15 residues. CDR3 residues: CASSLRIGQGNEQYF. The CDR3 nucleotides are TGTGCCAGCAGCTTGAGGATAGGGCAGGGAAACGAGCAGTACTTC.

This clonotype was recorded many times. The chain is built from TRBV2 and TRBJ2-7, with D maybe TRBD2 (5 bases). Germline V gene sequence: CDR1 SNHLY, CDR2 FYNNEI. This CDR3 is 13 amino acids long. Trimming pared 10 bases from V and 3 bases from J, leaving 16 bases between. DNA for the CDR3: TGTGCCACTTCGAGCGGAACCCTCTACGAGCAGTACTTC. This codes for CATSSGTLYEQYF.

The chain carries TRBV20-1 and TRBJ2-3, with D unclear. Germline V CDR1 and CDR2: DFQATT, SNEGSKA (reference sequence). The CDR3 spans 15 residues. V dropped 0 bases and J dropped 0 bases, with 10 bases sitting between them. CDR3 protein: CSARDGQASTDTQYF. DNA of the CDR3: TGCAGTGCTAGAGATGGCCAGGCTAGCACAGATACGCAGTATTTT.

About this clonotype itself: This may be a read error, as it is one base from a much larger clone. The chain has TRBV15 and TRBJ2-7; D is perhaps TRBD1 (6 bases). Between the trimmed V and J ends, which lost 5 bases and 7 bases, there was a span of 9 bases. CDR1 is LNHNV, CDR2 YYDKDF, per germline (reference sequence). The CDR3 covers 11 residues. The CDR3 DNA reads TGTGCCACCAGCGGGGACAATGAGCAGTACTTC. Protein sequence: CATSGDNEQYF.

This clonotype was detected a few times. Its ends do not fully match the called genes, so a read error is possible. V and J are TRBV9 and TRBJ1-6; D call uncertain. Germline V gene lookup returns CDR1 SGDLS and CDR2 YYNGEE. CDR3 length: 16 residues. The CDR3, as DNA: TGTGCCAGCAGCGTAGGTGGAAGGGCAGGCGGTTCACCCCGCCACTTT. It is translated as CASSVGGRAGGSPRHF.

This clonotype was detected ten times or more. The chain's CDR3 is CASSRTGGDGYTF. In DNA form, the CDR3 reads TGTGCCAGCAGCAGGACAGGGGGCGATGGCTACACCTTC. The chain couples TRBV7-9 to TRBJ1-2; 11 bases align to TRBD1. With 5 bases clipped from V and 6 bases from J, the junction kept 2 bases outside the gene matches. The CDR3 is 13 amino acids. In germline, CDR1 is SEHNR, CDR2 FQNEAQ (reference sequence).

The chain recombines TRBV6-5 with TRBJ2-5; perhaps D is TRBD1 or TRBD2 (6 bases each). This CDR3 contains 17 residues. V lost 2 bases and J lost 1, with 17 bases in between. Germline V gene lookup returns CDR1 MNHEY and CDR2 SVGAGI. The CDR3 DNA sequence: TGTGCCAGCAGTTACGGAGGGCTATTGGGGGCCCAAGAGACCCAGTACTTC. Its translation is CASSYGGLLGAQETQYF.

In the case of this clonotype: This may arise from a read error, as a much more abundant clone is one base away. The genes are TRBV20-1 and TRBJ2-7; 10 nucleotides agree with TRBD2. There are 13 residues in the CDR3. Losses at the gene ends were 5 bases for V and 7 bases for J; bases not matched to a gene: 8. Germline values: CDR1 DFQATT, CDR2 SNEGSKA (reference sequence). The CDR3 DNA reads TGCAGTGCTGATTCCGGACTAGCGGATGAGCAGTACTTC. It codes for CSADSGLADEQYF.